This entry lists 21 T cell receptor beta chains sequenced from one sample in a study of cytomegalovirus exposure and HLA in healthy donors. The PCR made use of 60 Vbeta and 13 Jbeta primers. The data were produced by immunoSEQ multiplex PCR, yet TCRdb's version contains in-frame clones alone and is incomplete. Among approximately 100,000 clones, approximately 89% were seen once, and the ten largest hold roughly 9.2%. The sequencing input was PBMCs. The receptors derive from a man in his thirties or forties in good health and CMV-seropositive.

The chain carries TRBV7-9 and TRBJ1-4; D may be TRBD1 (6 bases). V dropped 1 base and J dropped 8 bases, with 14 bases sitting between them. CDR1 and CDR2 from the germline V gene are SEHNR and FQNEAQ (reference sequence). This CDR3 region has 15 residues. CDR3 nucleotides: TGTGCCAGCAGCTTAGTTGCAGGGGCGGAAGAAAAACTGTTTTTT. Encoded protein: CASSLVAGAEEKLFF.

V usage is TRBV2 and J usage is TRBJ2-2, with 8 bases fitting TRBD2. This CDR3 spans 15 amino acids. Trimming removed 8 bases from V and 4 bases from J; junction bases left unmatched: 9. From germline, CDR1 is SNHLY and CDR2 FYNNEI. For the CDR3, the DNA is TGTGCCAGCCAAGAGCGGGAGATGCCCACCGGGGAGCTGTTTTTT. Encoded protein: CASQEREMPTGELFF.

For the CDR3, the DNA is TGCAGCTGGACTACTAACTATGGCTACACCTTC. This sequence encodes CSWTTNYGYTF. V gene TRBV20-1 combines with J gene TRBJ1-2; D is uncertain. The CDR3 is 11 amino acids. Germline V CDR1 and CDR2: DFQATT, SNEGSKA (reference sequence).

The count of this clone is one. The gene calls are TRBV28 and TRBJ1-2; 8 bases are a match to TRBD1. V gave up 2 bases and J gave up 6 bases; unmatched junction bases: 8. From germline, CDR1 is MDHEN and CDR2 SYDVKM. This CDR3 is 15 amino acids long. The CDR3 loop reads CASSLPQGGNDGYTF. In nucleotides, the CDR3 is TGTGCCAGCAGTTTACCACAGGGGGGTAATGATGGCTACACCTTC.

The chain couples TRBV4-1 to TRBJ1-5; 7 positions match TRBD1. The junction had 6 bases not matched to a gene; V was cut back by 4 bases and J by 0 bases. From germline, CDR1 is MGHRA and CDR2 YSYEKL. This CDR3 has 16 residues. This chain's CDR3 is CASSPHRGDSNQPQHF. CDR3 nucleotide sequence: TGCGCCAGCAGCCCTCACAGGGGCGATAGCAATCAGCCCCAGCATTTT.

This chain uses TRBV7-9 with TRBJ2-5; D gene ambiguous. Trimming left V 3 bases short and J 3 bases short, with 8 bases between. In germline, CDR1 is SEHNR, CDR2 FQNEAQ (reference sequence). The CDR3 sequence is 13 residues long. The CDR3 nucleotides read TGTGCCAGCAGCTTTAGAGGAGAAGAGACCCAGTACTTC. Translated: CASSFRGEETQYF. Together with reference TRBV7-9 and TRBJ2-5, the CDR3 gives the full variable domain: DTGVSQNPRHKITKRGQNVTFRCDPISEHNRLYWYRQTLGQGPEFLTYFQNEAQLEKSRLLSDRFSAERPKGSFSTLEIQRTEQGDSAMYLCASSFRGEETQYFGPGTRLLVL.

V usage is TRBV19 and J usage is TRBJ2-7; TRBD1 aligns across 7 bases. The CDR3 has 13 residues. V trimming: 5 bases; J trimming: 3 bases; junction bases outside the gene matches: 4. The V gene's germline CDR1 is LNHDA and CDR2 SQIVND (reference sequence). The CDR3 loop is CASSHGTVYEQYF. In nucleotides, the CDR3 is TGTGCCAGTAGTCACGGGACAGTCTACGAGCAGTACTTC.

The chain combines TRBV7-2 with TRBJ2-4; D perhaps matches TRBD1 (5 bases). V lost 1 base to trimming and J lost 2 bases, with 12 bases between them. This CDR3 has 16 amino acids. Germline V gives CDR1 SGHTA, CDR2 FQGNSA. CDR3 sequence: CASSLGRGGSKNIQYF. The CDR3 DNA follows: TGTGCCAGCAGCTTAGGAAGGGGCGGTTCCAAAAACATTCAGTACTTC.

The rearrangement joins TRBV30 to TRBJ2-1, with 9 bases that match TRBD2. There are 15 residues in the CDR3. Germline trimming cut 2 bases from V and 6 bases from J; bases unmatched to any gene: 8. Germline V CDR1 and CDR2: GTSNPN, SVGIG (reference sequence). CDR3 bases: TGTGCCTGGAGTTATAGCGGGAGTACTCCCAATGAGCAGTTCTTC. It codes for CAWSYSGSTPNEQFF. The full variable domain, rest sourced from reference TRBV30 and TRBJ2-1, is SQTIHQWPATLVQPVGSPLSLECTVEGTSNPNLYWYRQAAGRGLQLLFYSVGIGQISSEVPQNLSASRPQDRQFILSSKKLLLSDSGFYLCAWSYSGSTPNEQFFGPGTRLTVL.

The CDR3, as DNA: TGTGCCAGCAGATCGACAGGAAACACCGGGGAGCTGTTTTTT. This gives the protein CASRSTGNTGELFF. The V gene is TRBV28, the J gene TRBJ2-2; perhaps TRBD1 as D (6 bases). The CDR3 is made up of 14 amino acids. V lost 6 bases and J 2 bases, leaving 10 bases between the germline ends. Germline lookup yields CDR1 MDHEN and CDR2 SYDVKM.

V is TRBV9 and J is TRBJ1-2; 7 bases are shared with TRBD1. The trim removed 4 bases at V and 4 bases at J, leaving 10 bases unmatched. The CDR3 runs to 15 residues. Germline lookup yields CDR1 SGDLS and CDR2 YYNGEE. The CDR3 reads CASSPNGGGGYGYTF. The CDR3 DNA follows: TGTGCCAGCAGCCCCAACGGAGGGGGCGGCTATGGCTACACCTTC.

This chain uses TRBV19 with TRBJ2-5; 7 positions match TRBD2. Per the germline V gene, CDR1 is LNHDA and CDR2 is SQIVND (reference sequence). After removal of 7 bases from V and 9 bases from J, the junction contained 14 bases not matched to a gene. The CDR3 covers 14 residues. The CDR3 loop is CASTSRDYRGAQYF. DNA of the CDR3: TGTGCCAGTACAAGTCGGGACTACCGAGGGGCCCAGTACTTC.

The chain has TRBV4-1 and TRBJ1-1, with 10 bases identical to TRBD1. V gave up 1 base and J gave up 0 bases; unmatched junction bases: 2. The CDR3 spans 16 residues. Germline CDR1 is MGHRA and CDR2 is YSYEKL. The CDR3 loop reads CASSQGGTGVNTEAFF. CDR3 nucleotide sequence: TGCGCCAGCAGCCAAGGGGGGACAGGGGTGAACACTGAAGCTTTCTTT.

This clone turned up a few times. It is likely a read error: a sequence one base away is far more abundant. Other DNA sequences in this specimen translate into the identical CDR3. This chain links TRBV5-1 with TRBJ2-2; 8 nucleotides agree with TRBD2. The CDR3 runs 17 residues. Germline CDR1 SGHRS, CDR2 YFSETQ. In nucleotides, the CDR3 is TGCGCCATCAGCTTGCGCAGCGGGAGATTTAACACCGGGGAGCTGTTTTTT. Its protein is CAISLRSGRFNTGELFF.

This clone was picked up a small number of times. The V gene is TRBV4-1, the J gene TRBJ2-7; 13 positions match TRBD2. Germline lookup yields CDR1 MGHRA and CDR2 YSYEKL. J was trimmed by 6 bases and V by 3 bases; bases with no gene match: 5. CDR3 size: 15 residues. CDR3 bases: TGCGCCAGCAGCCACCCGGGACTAGCGGGACCCGAGCAGTACTTC. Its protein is CASSHPGLAGPEQYF.

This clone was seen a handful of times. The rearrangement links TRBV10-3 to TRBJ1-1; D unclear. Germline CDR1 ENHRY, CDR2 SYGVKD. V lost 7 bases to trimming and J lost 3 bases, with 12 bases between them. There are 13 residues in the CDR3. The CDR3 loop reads CAINQEADTEAFF. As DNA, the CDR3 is TGTGCCATCAATCAGGAGGCTGACACTGAAGCTTTCTTT.

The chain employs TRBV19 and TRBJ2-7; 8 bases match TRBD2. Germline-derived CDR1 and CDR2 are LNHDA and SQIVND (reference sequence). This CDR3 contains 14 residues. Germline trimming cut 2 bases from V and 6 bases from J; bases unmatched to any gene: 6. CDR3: CASSIRGRLLEQYF. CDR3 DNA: TGTGCCAGTAGTATACGCGGGAGGCTACTCGAGCAGTACTTC.

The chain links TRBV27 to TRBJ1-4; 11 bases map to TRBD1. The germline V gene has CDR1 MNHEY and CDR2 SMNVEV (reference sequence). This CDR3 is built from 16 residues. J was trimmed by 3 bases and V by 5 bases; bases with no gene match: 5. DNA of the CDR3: TGTGCCAGCAGTACCCTGGGACAGGGGGCTAATGAAAAACTGTTTTTT. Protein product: CASSTLGQGANEKLFF.

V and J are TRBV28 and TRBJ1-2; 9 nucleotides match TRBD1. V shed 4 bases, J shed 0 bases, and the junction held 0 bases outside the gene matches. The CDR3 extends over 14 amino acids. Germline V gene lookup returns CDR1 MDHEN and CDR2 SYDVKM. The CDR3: CASSWTGANYGYTF. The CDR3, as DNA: TGTGCCAGCAGTTGGACAGGGGCTAACTATGGCTACACCTTC.

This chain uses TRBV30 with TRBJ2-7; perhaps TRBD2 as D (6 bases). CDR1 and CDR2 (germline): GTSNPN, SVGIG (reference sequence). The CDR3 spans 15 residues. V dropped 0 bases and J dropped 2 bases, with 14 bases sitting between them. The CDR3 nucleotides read TGTGCCTGGAGTGTTGTGTGGGGGGAAGCCTACGAGCAGTACTTC. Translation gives CAWSVVWGEAYEQYF.

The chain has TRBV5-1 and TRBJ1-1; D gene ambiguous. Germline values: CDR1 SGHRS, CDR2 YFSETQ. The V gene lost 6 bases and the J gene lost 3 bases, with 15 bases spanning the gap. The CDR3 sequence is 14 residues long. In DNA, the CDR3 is TGCGCCAGCACCCTAAACGGGGAGTACACTGAAGCTTTCTTT. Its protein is CASTLNGEYTEAFF. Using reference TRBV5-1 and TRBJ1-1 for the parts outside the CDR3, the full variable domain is KAGVTQTPRYLIKTRGQQVTLSCSPISGHRSVSWYQQTPGQGLQFLFEYFSETQRNKGNFPGRFSGRQFSNSRSEMNVSTLELGDSALYLCASTLNGEYTEAFFGQGTRLTVV.